The 18 T cell receptor beta chains in this list originate from one sample, sequenced in a study of blood T cell repertoires in COVID-19. The assay was immunoSEQ multiplex PCR, and TCRdb's table has in-frame clones only and misses some. The sample lists about 180,000 clones, about 81% occurring once. Sequencing was done on a sample of peripheral blood. The receptors stem from a woman older than 75 with COVID-19, enrolled during active disease.

The chain combines TRBV30 with TRBJ1-2; D is uncertain. The germline V gene encodes CDR1 GTSNPN and CDR2 SVGIG (reference sequence). Trimming left V 0 bases short and J 4 bases short, with 21 bases between. There are 17 residues in the CDR3. CDR3 nucleotides: TGTGCCTGGAGTGTAGCCGGGTTCTATCGACGTTTCTATGGCTACACCTTC. Protein product: CAWSVAGFYRRFYGYTF.

This clone was seen only a few times. The V and J genes are TRBV3-1 (or the pseudogene TRBV3-2) and TRBJ1-1, with a weak D call TRBD1 (6 bases). The germline CDR1 and CDR2 sequences are LGHDT and YNNKEL (reference sequence). Trimming pared 0 bases from V and 4 bases from J, leaving 15 bases between. CDR3 length equals 16 residues. The DNA for the CDR3 is TGTGCCAGCAGCCAAGATCTTATTTTCAGGGGCACTGAAGCTTTCTTT. Translation: CASSQDLIFRGTEAFF.

The CDR3 DNA is TGTGCCAGCAGTATAGCGCGACAGGGCAGCTCCTACGAGCAGTACTTC. Translating it yields CASSIARQGSSYEQYF. The rearrangement joins TRBV28 to TRBJ2-7; 7 positions agree with TRBD1. V lost 5 bases, J lost 0 bases, and 10 bases stayed unmatched. Germline assignment: CDR1 MDHEN and CDR2 SYDVKM. The CDR3 is 16 amino acids.

In nucleotides, the CDR3 is TGCGCCAGCAGCTCAGCGCCGGGACAAAAAGTGCCACAGCAGTATTTT. This codes for CASSSAPGQKVPQQYF. The rearrangement uses TRBV5-1 and TRBJ2-3, with D perhaps matching TRBD1 (6 bases). The CDR3 is 16 amino acids. Germline CDR1 SGHRS, CDR2 YFSETQ. Trimming removed 3 bases at V and 11 bases at J, with 25 bases between.

This rearrangement joins TRBV11-3 to TRBJ2-2; possibly TRBD1 for D (5 bases). Trimming shortened V by 4 bases and J by 7 bases, and 10 bases separated the two germline ends. CDR3 length: 13 residues. Germline lookup yields CDR1 SGHNT and CDR2 YENEEA. CDR3 loop: CASSSDSYGELFF. CDR3 in DNA: TGTGCCAGCAGCTCCGACAGCTACGGGGAGCTGTTTTTT.

The chain couples TRBV6-5 to TRBJ2-3, with 10 nucleotides matching TRBD2. The CDR3 has 15 residues. V trimming: 5 bases; J trimming: 4 bases; junction bases outside the gene matches: 6. Germline CDR1 MNHEY, CDR2 SVGAGI. CDR3 bases: TGTGCCAGCAGTCCGAGCGGGAGGGCCGCAGATACGCAGTATTTT. This translates into CASSPSGRAADTQYF.

This clone appeared a few times. The chain links TRBV5-6 to TRBJ1-4; weak D call: TRBD1 (6 bases). The CDR3 has 14 residues. Trimming left V 4 bases short and J 13 bases short, with 20 bases between. CDR1 and CDR2 (germline): SGHDT, YYEEEE. The CDR3 coding sequence is TGTGCCAGCAGCGGGCCCCGACAGGAGGCATTACTGTTTTTT. Its protein product is CASSGPRQEALLFF.

This chain joins TRBV2 and TRBJ1-2; TRBD1 aligns across 7 bases. CDR1 is SNHLY, CDR2 FYNNEI, per germline. J was trimmed by 6 bases and V by 1 base; bases with no gene match: 2. This CDR3 is 13 amino acids long. The CDR3 sequence: CASSEGTGHGYTF. CDR3 coding DNA: TGTGCCAGCAGTGAAGGGACAGGTCATGGCTACACCTTC.

This chain connects TRBV25-1 to TRBJ2-3; no reliable D call. Germline assignment: CDR1 MGHDK and CDR2 SYGVNS. With 2 bases removed from V and 0 bases from J, the gap between germline ends came to 6 bases. The CDR3 loop spans 14 amino acids. The CDR3 is CASSEVLSTDTQYF. CDR3 nucleotide sequence: TGTGCCAGCAGTGAAGTTCTTAGCACAGATACGCAGTATTTT.

V and J are TRBV3-1 (or the pseudogene TRBV3-2) and TRBJ1-5; TRBD1 is a possible D gene (5 bases). Germline values: CDR1 LGHDT, CDR2 YNNKEL (reference sequence). The CDR3 consists of 15 residues. The V and J ends lost 4 bases and 3 bases respectively, with 13 bases between them. This chain's CDR3 is CASSPGRGPNQPQHF. CDR3 coding DNA: TGTGCCAGCAGCCCCGGGAGGGGACCCAATCAGCCCCAGCATTTT.

The CDR3 here is CASSQGPTQGSTDTQYF. In DNA form, the CDR3 reads TGTGCCAGCAGCCAAGGACCTACCCAGGGAAGCACAGATACGCAGTATTTT. This rearrangement joins TRBV4-2 to TRBJ2-3; possibly TRBD1 for D (5 bases). CDR1 is LGHNA, CDR2 YNFKEQ, per germline. Trimming removed 1 base from V and 0 bases from J, with 14 bases in between. The CDR3 contains 17 residues.

The rearrangement links TRBV3-1 (or the pseudogene TRBV3-2) to TRBJ1-6; 9 bases are a match to TRBD1. The CDR3 has 14 residues. In germline, CDR1 is LGHDT, CDR2 YNNKEL (reference sequence). The V segment lost 4 bases and the J segment 10 bases; nucleotides outside the gene matches: 5. The CDR3 DNA follows: TGTGCCAGCAGCCGGACAGGGGACTGGTCACCCCTCCACTTT. It codes for CASSRTGDWSPLHF.

J is TRBJ2-7 and V is TRBV6-2 or TRBV6-3, with D possibly matching TRBD2 (7 bases). The germline V gene encodes CDR1 MNHEY and CDR2 SVGEGT. The germline V and J ends were trimmed by 2 bases and 2 bases, with 10 bases remaining between them. This CDR3 is 14 amino acids long. Written as DNA, the CDR3 is TGTGCCAGCAGTTACGACGGGGGGCCCTACGAGCAGTACTTC. As protein: CASSYDGGPYEQYF.

The chain combines TRBV19 with TRBJ2-3, with 9 bases that match TRBD2. The CDR3 has 18 residues. J lost 0 bases, V lost 3 bases, and 10 bases had no gene match. Germline values: CDR1 LNHDA, CDR2 SQIVND (reference sequence). CDR3 sequence (DNA): TGTGCCAGTAGTATTAGGGGACTAGCCCTACCTAGCACAGATACGCAGTATTTT. It encodes CASSIRGLALPSTDTQYF.

The V gene is TRBV14, the J gene TRBJ2-3; 15 bases map to TRBD2. V dropped 4 bases and J dropped 3; count of bases not matched to a gene: 5. This CDR3 region has 17 residues. Germline loops: CDR1 SGHDN, CDR2 FVKESK. The CDR3 bases are TGTGCCAGCAGCCCGCGGACTAGCGGGAGGGTAACAGATACGCAGTATTTT. This translates into CASSPRTSGRVTDTQYF.

V gene TRBV5-4 combines with J gene TRBJ2-7; 9 bases are a match to TRBD1. Germline CDR1 and CDR2: SGHNT and YYREEE (reference sequence). Germline trimming cut 5 bases from V and 6 bases from J; bases unmatched to any gene: 3. This CDR3 region has 12 residues. CDR3 sequence: CASRDRGGEQYF. DNA of the CDR3: TGTGCCAGCAGGGACAGGGGTGGCGAGCAGTACTTC.

The chain has TRBV14 and TRBJ2-3; possible D gene TRBD1, 6 bases. Germline CDR1 SGHDN, CDR2 FVKESK. With 0 bases removed from V and 8 bases from J, the gap between germline ends came to 15 bases. The CDR3 spans 15 residues. CDR3 amino acids: CASSQDPQGRLTQYF. The CDR3 bases are TGTGCCAGCAGCCAAGATCCACAGGGACGGCTTACGCAGTATTTT.

The rearrangement joins TRBV6-1 to TRBJ1-5, with 7 bases lining up with TRBD1. This CDR3 is 15 amino acids long. J was trimmed by 3 bases and V by 2 bases; bases with no gene match: 4. In germline, CDR1 is MNHNS, CDR2 SASEGT. In DNA form, the CDR3 reads TGTGCCAGCAGTGAAAGGGGACAGCTCAATCAGCCCCAGCATTTT. Its translation: CASSERGQLNQPQHF.